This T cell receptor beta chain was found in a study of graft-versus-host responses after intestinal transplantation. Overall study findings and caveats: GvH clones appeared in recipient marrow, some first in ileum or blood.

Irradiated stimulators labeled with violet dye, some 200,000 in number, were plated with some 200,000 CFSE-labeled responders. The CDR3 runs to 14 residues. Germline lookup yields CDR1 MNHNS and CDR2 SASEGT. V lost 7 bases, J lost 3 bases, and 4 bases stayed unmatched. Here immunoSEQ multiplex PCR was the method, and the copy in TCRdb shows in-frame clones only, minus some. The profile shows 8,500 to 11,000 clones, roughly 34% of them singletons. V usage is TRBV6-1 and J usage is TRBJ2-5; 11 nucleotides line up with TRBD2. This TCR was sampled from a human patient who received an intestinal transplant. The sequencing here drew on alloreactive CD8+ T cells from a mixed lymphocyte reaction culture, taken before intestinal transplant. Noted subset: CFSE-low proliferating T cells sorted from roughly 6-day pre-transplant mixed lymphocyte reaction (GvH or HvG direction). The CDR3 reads CASKQLAGEETQYF. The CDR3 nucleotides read TGTGCCAGCAAACAACTAGCGGGGGAAGAGACCCAGTACTTC.